This T cell receptor (beta chain) was sequenced for a study of vaccination effects on CD4 cells after COVID-19. Across the whole study: Researchers obtained post-vaccine samples at a median of 72 days past the second dose.

Study-wide results and caveats: Early timepoints after infection were absent, and convalescent patients were few in the study.

As to this clone: What it recognizes is unknown.

Culture lasted 10 days before CD4+ T cell isolation. All participants had two doses of either the BNT162b2 or mRNA-1273 vaccine. IL-2 medium was substituted for half the medium on days 3 and 7. Sequenced by immunoSEQ multiplex PCR; TCRdb stores in-frame clones only, minus some. The data contain approximately 29,000 clones, around two thirds of them singletons. The CDR3 has 13 residues. Germline V gives CDR1 MDHEN, CDR2 SYDVKM. V shed 8 bases, J shed 11 bases, and the junction held 10 bases outside the gene matches. The sample here was CD4+ T cells from PBMCs cultured without peptide, taken after COVID-19 vaccination. The chain employs TRBV28 and TRBJ1-3, with 9 positions matching TRBD1. The TCR comes from a human donor who received a COVID-19 vaccine. The CDR3 region is CASGVTGGAAIYF. For the CDR3, the DNA is TGTGCCAGCGGGGTGACAGGGGGGGCCGCCATATATTTT.